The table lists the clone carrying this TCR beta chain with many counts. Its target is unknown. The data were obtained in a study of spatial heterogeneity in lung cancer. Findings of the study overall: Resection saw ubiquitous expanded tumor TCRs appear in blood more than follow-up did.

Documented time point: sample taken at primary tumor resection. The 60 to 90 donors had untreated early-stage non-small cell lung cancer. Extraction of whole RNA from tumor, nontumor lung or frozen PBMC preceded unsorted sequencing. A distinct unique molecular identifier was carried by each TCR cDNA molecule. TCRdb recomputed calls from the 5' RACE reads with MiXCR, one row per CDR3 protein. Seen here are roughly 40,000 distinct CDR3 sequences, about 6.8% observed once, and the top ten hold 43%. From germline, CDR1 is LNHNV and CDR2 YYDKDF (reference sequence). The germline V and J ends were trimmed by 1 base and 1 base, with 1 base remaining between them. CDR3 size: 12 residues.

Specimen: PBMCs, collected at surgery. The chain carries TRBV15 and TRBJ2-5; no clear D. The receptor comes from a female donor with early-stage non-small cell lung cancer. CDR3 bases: TGTGCCACCAGCAGAGCCCAAGAGACCCAGTACTTC. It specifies CATSRAQETQYF.